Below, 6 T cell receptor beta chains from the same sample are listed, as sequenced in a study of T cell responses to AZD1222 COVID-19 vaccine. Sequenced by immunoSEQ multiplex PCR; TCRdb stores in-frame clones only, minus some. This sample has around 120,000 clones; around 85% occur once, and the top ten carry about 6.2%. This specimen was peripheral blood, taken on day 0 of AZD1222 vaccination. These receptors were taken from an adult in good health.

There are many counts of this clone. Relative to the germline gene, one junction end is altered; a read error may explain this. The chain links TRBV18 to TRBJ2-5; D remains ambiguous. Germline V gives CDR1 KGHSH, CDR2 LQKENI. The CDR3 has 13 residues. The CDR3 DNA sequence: TGTGCCAGCTCACCTCCGGGCGAAGGTTGGGAAGACTTC. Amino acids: CASSPPGEGWEDF.

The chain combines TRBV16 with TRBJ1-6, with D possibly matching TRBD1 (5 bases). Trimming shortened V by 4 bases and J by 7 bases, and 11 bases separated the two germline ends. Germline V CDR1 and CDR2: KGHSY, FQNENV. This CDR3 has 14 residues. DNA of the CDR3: TGTGCCAGCAGCCGTCAGGGAGAGAATTCACCCCTCCACTTT. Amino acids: CASSRQGENSPLHF.

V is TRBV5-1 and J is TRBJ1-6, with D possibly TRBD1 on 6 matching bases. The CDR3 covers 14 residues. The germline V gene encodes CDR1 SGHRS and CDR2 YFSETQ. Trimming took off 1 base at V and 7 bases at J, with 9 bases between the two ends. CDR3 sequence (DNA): TGCGCCAGCAGCTTGATGGGACAAAATTCACCCCTCCACTTT. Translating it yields CASSLMGQNSPLHF.

The CDR3 DNA reads as TGTGCCAGCAGCCAAGAGAGATACGAGCAGTACTTC. This translates into CASSQERYEQYF. The gene calls are TRBV3-1 (or the pseudogene TRBV3-2) and TRBJ2-7; unclear D gene. Deletions cut 0 bases from V and 4 bases from J, with 4 bases between. Looked up from germline, CDR1 is LGHDT and CDR2 is YNNKEL (reference sequence). CDR3 size: 12 residues.

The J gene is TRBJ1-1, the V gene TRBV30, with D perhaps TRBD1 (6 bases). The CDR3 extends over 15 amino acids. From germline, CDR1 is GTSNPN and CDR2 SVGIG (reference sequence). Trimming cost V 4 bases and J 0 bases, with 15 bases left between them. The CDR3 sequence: CAWTRQEGLNTEAFF. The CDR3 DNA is TGTGCCTGGACCAGACAGGAGGGGCTGAACACTGAAGCTTTCTTT.

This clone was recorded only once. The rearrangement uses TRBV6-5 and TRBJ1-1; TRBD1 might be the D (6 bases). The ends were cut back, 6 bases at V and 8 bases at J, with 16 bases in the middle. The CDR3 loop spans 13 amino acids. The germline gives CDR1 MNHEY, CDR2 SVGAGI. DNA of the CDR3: TGTGCCAGCAGGGATGGGCCCGGACAGGAAGCTTTCTTT. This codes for CASRDGPGQEAFF.